The entry below describes one T cell receptor beta chain. Data came from immunoSEQ multiplex PCR; TCRdb stores just in-frame clones and leaves some out. This table holds about 40,000 clones, over 70% found once. This record comes from a study of T cell changes during pregnancy in multiple sclerosis. Trimming stripped 1 base from V and 4 bases from J, with 7 bases between. The CDR3 has 13 amino acids. The germline V gene has CDR1 SEHNR and CDR2 FQNEAQ (reference sequence). The V gene is TRBV7-9, the J gene TRBJ1-2; D call uncertain. Specimen: peripheral blood, collected in the first trimester of pregnancy. The clonotype originates from a female donor in good health, enrolled as a control in a pregnancy study. In DNA, the CDR3 is TGTGCCAGCAGCTTAGATGGCCCCTATGGCTACACCTTC. Its translation: CASSLDGPYGYTF.